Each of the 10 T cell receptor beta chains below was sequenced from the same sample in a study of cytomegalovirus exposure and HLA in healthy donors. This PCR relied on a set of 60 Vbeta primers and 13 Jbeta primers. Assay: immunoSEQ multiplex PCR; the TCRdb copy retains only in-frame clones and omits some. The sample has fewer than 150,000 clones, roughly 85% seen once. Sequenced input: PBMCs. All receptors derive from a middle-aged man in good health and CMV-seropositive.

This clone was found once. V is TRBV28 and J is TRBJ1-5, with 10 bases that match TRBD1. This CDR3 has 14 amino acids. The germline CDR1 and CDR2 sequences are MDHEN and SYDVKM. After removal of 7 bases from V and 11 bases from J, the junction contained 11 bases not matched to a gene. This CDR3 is CASTRTGGGWAQHF. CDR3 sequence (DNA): TGTGCCAGCACCCGGACAGGGGGTGGGTGGGCCCAGCATTTT. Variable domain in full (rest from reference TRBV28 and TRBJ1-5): DVKVTQSSRYLVKRTGEKVFLECVQDMDHENMFWYRQDPGLGLRLIYFSYDVKMKEKGDIPEGYSVSREKKERFSLILESASTNQTSMYLCASTRTGGGWAQHFGDGTRLSIL.

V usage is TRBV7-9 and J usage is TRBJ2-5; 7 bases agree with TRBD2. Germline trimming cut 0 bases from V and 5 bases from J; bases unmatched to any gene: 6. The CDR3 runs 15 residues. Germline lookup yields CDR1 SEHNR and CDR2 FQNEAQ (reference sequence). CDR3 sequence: CASSLARAGAETQYF. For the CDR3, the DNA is TGTGCCAGCAGCTTAGCGAGGGCGGGAGCGGAGACCCAGTACTTC.

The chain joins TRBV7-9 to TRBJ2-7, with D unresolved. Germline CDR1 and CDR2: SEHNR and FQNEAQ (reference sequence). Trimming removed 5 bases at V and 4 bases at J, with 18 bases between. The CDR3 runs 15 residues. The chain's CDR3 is CASSHQLLPYYEQYF. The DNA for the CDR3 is TGTGCCAGCAGCCACCAACTCCTCCCGTATTACGAGCAGTACTTC.

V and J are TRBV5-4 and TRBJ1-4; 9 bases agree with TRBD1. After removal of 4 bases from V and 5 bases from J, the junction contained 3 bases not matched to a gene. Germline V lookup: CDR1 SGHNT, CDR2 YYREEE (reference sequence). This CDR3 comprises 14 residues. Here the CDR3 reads CASSLGTGNEKLFF. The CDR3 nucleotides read TGTGCCAGCAGCCTCGGGACAGGGAATGAAAAACTGTTTTTT. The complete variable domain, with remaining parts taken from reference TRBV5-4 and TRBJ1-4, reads ETGVTQSPTHLIKTRGQQVTLRCSSQSGHNTVSWYQQALGQGPQFIFQYYREEENGRGNFPPRFSGLQFPNYSSELNVNALELDDSALYLCASSLGTGNEKLFFGSGTQLSVL.

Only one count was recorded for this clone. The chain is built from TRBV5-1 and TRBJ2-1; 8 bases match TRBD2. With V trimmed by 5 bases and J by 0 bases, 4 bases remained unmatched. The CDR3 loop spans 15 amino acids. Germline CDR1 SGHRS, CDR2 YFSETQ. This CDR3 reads CASRAGGDSYNEQFF. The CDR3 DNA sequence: TGCGCCAGCAGGGCGGGAGGCGACTCCTACAATGAGCAGTTCTTC.

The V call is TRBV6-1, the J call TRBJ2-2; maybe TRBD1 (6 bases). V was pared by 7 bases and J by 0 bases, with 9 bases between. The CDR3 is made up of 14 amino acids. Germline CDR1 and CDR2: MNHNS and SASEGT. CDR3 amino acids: CASTWTANTGELFF. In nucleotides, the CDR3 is TGTGCCAGCACCTGGACAGCGAACACCGGGGAGCTGTTTTTT.

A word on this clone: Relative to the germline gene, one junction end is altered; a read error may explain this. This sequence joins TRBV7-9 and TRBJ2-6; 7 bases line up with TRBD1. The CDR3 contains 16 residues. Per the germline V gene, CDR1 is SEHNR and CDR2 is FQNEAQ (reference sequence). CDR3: CSSSPKGTVLANVLTF. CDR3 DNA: TGTTCCAGCAGCCCCAAAGGGACAGTATTAGCCAACGTCCTGACTTTC.

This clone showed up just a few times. CDR3 loop: CASSLLTGIAGNTIYF. The CDR3, as DNA: TGTGCCAGTAGTCTCCTGACAGGGATTGCTGGAAACACCATATATTTT. This rearrangement joins TRBV19 to TRBJ1-3, with 7 bases lining up with TRBD1. Per germline, CDR1 LNHDA and CDR2 SQIVND (reference sequence). The CDR3 is 16 residues long. With 5 bases clipped from V and 2 bases from J, the junction kept 9 bases outside the gene matches.

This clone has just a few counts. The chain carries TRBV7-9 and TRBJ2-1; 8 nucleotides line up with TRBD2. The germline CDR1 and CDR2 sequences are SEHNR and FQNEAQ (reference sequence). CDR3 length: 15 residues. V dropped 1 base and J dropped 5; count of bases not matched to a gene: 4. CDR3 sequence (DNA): TGTGCCAGCAGCTTAGACGGGAGGGCCAACAATGAGCAGTTCTTC. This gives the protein CASSLDGRANNEQFF.

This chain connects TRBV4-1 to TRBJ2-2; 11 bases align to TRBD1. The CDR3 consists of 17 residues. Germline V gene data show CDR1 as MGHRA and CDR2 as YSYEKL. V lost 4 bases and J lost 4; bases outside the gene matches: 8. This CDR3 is CASSRDRGIFGTGELFF. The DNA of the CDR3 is TGCGCCAGCAGCCGGGACAGGGGGATCTTTGGCACCGGGGAGCTGTTTTTT.